This T cell receptor (beta chain) stems from a study of human T cells and chemical hapten exposure. Study background: Patients, mostly women, had alopecia areata, alopecia totalis or alopecia universalis. Whole-study findings and limits: TCRs at high frequency, those above 1 in 1000, did not change with DPC sensitization.

From the RACE reads, TCRdb called clonotypes with MiXCR, one entry per CDR3 protein. The table includes about 80,000 distinct CDR3 sequences, roughly 7.6% detected once. Time point here: patch test 1, 2 weeks after DPC sensitization. The treatment here: therapeutic diphenylcyclopropenone sensitization with weekly scalp DPC. As to this clonotype: Antigen unknown. Possible read error: a much larger clone is one base away.

This CDR3 region has 12 residues. The V gene's germline CDR1 is SGHTA and CDR2 FQGNSA. Source: whole blood, taken in connection with sensitization to the hapten diphenylcyclopropenone (DPC). This receptor was identified in a woman aged 25 to 39 with alopecia areata. Some clones in this sample may be carry-over from other donors' samples. The chain recombines TRBV7-2 with TRBJ2-3; D unresolved. The CDR3 DNA follows: TGTGTCAGCAGCTTACCCACAGATACGCAGTATTTT. Amino acids: CVSSLPTDTQYF.